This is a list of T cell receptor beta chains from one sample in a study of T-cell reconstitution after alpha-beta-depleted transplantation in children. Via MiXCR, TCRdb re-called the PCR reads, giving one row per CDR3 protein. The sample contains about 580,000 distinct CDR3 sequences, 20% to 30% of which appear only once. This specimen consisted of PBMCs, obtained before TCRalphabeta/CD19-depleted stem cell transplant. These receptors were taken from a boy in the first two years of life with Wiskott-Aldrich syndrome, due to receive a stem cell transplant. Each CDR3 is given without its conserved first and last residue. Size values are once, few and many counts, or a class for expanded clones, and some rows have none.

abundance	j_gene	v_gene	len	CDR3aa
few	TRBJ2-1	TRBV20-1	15	SARSTEGLAGNNEQF
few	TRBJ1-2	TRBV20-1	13	SARDPVRGNYGYT
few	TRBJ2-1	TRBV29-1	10	SANGLQEEQF
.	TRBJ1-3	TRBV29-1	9	SVDYGNTIY
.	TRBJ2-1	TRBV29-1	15	SVLFAPISGNNNEQF
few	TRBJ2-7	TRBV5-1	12	ASSRTSGSHEQY
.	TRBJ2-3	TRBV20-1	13	SAPNRAGNTDTQY
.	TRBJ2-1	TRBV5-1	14	ASSLGVGSTYNEQF
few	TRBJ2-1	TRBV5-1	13	ASSLRLAGGGEQF
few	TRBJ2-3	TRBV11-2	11	ASSRLGADTQY
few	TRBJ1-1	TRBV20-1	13	SARARSRGGPEAF